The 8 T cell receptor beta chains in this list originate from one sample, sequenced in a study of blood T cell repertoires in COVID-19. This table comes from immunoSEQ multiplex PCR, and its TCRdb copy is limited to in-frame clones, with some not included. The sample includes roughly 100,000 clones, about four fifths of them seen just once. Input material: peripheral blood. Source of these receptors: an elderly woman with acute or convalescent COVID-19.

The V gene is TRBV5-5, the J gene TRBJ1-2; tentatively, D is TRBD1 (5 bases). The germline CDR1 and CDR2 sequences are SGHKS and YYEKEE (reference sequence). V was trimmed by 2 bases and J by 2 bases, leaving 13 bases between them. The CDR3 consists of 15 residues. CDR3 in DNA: TGTGCCAGCAGCTTCGGTCAAAGGGGCAACTATGGCTACACCTTC. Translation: CASSFGQRGNYGYTF. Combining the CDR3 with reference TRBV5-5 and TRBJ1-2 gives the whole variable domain DAGVTQSPTHLIKTRGQQVTLRCSPISGHKSVSWYQQVLGQGPQFIFQYYEKEERGRGNFPDRFSARQFPNYSSELNVNALLLGDSALYLCASSFGQRGNYGYTFGSGTRLTVV.

The CDR3: CASRRSGASSYNEQFF. The DNA of the CDR3 is TGTGCCAGCAGACGTAGCGGGGCTAGCTCCTACAATGAGCAGTTCTTC. The rearrangement joins TRBV28 to TRBJ2-1; TRBD2 aligns across 8 bases. V dropped 6 bases and J dropped 0; count of bases not matched to a gene: 7. The germline CDR1 and CDR2 sequences are MDHEN and SYDVKM. The CDR3 length is 16 residues.

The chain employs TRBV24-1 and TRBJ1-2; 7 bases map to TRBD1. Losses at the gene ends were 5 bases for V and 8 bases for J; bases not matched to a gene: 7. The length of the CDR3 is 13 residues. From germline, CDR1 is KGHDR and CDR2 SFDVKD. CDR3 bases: TGTGCCACCAGTGCCGGGACAGCGTCCGGCTACACCTTC. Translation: CATSAGTASGYTF.

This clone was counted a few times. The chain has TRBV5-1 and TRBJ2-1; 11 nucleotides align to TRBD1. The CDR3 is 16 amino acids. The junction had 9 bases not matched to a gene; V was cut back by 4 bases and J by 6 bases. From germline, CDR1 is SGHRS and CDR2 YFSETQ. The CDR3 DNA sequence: TGCGCCAGCAGCGATTGGACAGGGGGCAGAGTCAATGAGCAGTTCTTC. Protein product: CASSDWTGGRVNEQFF. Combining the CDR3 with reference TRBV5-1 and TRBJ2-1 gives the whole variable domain KAGVTQTPRYLIKTRGQQVTLSCSPISGHRSVSWYQQTPGQGLQFLFEYFSETQRNKGNFPGRFSGRQFSNSRSEMNVSTLELGDSALYLCASSDWTGGRVNEQFFGPGTRLTVL.

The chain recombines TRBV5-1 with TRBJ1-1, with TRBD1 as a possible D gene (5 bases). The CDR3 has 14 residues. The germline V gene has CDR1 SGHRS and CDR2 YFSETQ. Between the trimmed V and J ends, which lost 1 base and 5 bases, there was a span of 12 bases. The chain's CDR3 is CASSLLGARTEAFF. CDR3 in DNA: TGCGCCAGCAGCTTGTTAGGGGCGAGAACTGAAGCTTTCTTT.

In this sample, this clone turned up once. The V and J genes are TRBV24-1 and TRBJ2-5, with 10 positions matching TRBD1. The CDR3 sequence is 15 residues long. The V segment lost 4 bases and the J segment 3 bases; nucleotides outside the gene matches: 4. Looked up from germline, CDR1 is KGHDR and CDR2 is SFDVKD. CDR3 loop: CATSDPGTGEETQYF. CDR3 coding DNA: TGTGCCACCAGTGACCCCGGGACAGGGGAAGAGACCCAGTACTTC.

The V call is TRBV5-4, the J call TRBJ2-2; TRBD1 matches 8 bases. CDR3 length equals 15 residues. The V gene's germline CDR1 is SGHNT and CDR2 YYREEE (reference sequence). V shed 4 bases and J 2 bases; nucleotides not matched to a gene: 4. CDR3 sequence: CASSLQGANTGELFF. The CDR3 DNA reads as TGTGCCAGCAGCCTTCAGGGGGCAAACACCGGGGAGCTGTTTTTT.

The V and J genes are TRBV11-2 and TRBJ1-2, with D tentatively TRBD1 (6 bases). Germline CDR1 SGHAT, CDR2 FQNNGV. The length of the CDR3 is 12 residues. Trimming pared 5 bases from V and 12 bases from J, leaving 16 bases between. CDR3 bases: TGTGCCAGCAGCGTCCCGGGGACAATCCACACCTTC. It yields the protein CASSVPGTIHTF. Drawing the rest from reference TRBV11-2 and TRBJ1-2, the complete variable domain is EAGVAQSPRYKIIEKRQSVAFWCNPISGHATLYWYQQILGQGPKLLIQFQNNGVVDDSQLPKDRFSAERLKGVDSTLKIQPAKLEDSAVYLCASSVPGTIHTFGSGTRLTVV.